This T cell receptor beta chain stems from a study of T cell responses to AZD1222 COVID-19 vaccine. This CDR3 comprises 15 residues. Germline-derived CDR1 and CDR2 are SGHTA and FQGTGA. Trimming removed 5 bases from V and 0 bases from J; junction bases left unmatched: 4. Study outcomes and limitations: Donor demographics were predominantly white British with a female majority; clonal diversity may be underestimated.

Worth noting for this clone: Its target is unknown.

Profiled with immunoSEQ multiplex PCR; TCRdb holds only in-frame clones, not every one. The table shows roughly 150,000 clones, with around nine tenths occurring only once. This chain uses TRBV7-3 with TRBJ2-3; the match to TRBD2 covers 8 bases. The sequence derives from an adult in good health. Sample: peripheral blood, taken on day 0 of AZD1222 vaccination. CDR3 bases: TGTGCCAGCAGCGCCACTAGCGGAAGCACAGATACGCAGTATTTT. Translating it yields CASSATSGSTDTQYF.